This section outlines one T cell receptor (beta chain) sequence together with its context. What it binds is not known. In the PCR, 60 Vbeta and 13 Jbeta primers were used. Clones were sequenced by immunoSEQ multiplex PCR, and TCRdb holds only the in-frame ones, with some missing. Of about 210,000 clones listed, roughly 85% are singletons. The length of the CDR3 is 15 residues. Trimming took 4 bases from V and 3 from J; bases not matched to a gene: 9. Per germline, CDR1 SGHRS and CDR2 YFSETQ. The data originate from a study of cytomegalovirus exposure and HLA in healthy donors. Across the whole study: The Caucasian-associated ancestry cluster contained 81% of the 398 genotyped donors.

Study results and limitations: A missense variant in DCLRE1C was later tied to TCR beta V- and J-gene trimming. TCR beta V segments were, for the most part, productive about 87% or about 30% of the time in an earlier analysis. A later analysis appeared to link common viral pathogens to several of the most significant clusters.

This chain links TRBV5-1 with TRBJ2-7; 8 bases match TRBD2. The sequencing sample was made of PBMCs. This receptor was identified in a male donor in good health and CMV-seronegative. The DNA for the CDR3 is TGCGCCAGCAGCCCAATAACCGGGACTAGCTACGAGCAGTACTTC. Protein product: CASSPITGTSYEQYF.